Described below is a single TCR beta chain sequence and its context. As originally analysed: The authors estimated nucleated cell counts from reference gene primer amplification. Clones were sequenced by immunoSEQ multiplex PCR, and TCRdb holds only the in-frame ones, with some missing. The V and J calls and clone size come from that table; D and trimming were worked out from the DNA. The sample includes around 190,000 clones, approximately 80% of them seen just once. The entry originates in a study of blood T cell repertoires in COVID-19. Study information: T cells, B-cell-depleted T cells, or PBMCs provided the cDNA or gDNA that served as material.

V trimming: 0 bases; J trimming: 6 bases; junction bases outside the gene matches: 13. Looked up from germline, CDR1 is SGHTA and CDR2 is FQGNSA. The CDR3 extends over 18 amino acids. The sequence came from a human donor in a cohort sampled during active COVID-19. The sequencing input was peripheral blood. This chain uses TRBV7-2 with TRBJ2-1; 8 nucleotides match TRBD2. CDR3 nucleotides: TGTGCCAGCAGCTTAGCGGACTATAGCGGGGCTACAGTCAATGAGCAGTTCTTC. This encodes CASSLADYSGATVNEQFF. The complete variable domain, with remaining parts taken from reference TRBV7-2 and TRBJ2-1, reads GAGVSQSPSNKVTEKGKDVELRCDPISGHTALYWYRQSLGQGLEFLIYFQGNSAPDKSGLPSDRFSAERTGGSVSTLTIQRTQQEDSAVYLCASSLADYSGATVNEQFFGPGTRLTVL.